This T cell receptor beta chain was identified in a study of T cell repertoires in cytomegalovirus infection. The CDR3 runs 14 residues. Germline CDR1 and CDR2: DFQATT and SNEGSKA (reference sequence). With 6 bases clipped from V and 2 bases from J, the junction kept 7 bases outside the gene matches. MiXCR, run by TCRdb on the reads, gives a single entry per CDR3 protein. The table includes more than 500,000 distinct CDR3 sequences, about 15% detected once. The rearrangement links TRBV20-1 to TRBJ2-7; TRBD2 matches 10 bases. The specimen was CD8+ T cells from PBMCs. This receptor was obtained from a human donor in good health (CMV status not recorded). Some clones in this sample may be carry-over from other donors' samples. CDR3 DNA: TGCAGTGCCCTCCTAGCGGGAGTTACCTACGAGCAGTACTTC. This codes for CSALLAGVTYEQYF.